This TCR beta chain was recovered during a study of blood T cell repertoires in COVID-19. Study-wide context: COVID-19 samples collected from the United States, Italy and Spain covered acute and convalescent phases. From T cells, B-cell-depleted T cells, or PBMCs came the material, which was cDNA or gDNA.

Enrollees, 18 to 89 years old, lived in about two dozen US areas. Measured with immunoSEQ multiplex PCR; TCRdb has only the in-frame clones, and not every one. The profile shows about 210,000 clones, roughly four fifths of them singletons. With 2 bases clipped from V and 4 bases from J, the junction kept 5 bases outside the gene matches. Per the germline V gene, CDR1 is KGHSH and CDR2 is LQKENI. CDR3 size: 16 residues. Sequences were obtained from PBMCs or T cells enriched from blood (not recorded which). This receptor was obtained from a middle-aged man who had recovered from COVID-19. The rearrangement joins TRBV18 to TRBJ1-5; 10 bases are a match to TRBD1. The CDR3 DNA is TGTGCCAGCTCACCATGGGGACAGGGGTCGAATCAGCCCCAGCATTTT. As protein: CASSPWGQGSNQPQHF. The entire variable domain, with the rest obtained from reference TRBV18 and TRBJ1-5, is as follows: NAGVMQNPRHLVRRRGQEARLRCSPMKGHSHVYWYRQLPEEGLKFMVYLQKENIIDESGMPKERFSAEFPKEGPSILRIQQVVRGDSAAYFCASSPWGQGSNQPQHFGDGTRLSIL.